One sample yielded the 16 T cell receptor beta chains listed below, sequenced in a study of blood T cell repertoires in COVID-19. Sequencing was performed with immunoSEQ multiplex PCR; in TCRdb, only in-frame clones are kept and a portion is missing. The table records fewer than 250,000 clones, approximately 84% of them present only once. The specimen was peripheral blood. The receptors were gathered from a man aged 50-60 years with acute or convalescent COVID-19.

The rearrangement links TRBV3-1 (or the pseudogene TRBV3-2) to TRBJ1-5; D uncertain. The germline V gene encodes CDR1 LGHDT and CDR2 YNNKEL (reference sequence). The V end lost 0 bases, the J end lost 7 bases, and 7 bases lay between the germline ends. The CDR3 runs to 13 residues. CDR3 nucleotides: TGTGCCAGCAGCCAAGATGTGCGGCAGCCCCAGCATTTT. Translated, it gives CASSQDVRQPQHF.

V and J are TRBV5-1 and TRBJ2-7; a weak D match, TRBD1 (6 bases). The CDR3 has 14 amino acids. Trimming cost V 2 bases and J 6 bases, with 15 bases left between them. Germline CDR1 reads SGHRS; CDR2 reads YFSETQ. CDR3 nucleotide sequence: TGCGCCAGCAGCTTATTGCAACAGGACAGCGAGCAGTACTTC. Its translation: CASSLLQQDSEQYF.

This clone was recorded only once. The chain carries TRBV14 and TRBJ1-5; no clear D gene. Trimming left V 2 bases short and J 4 bases short, with 6 bases between. The CDR3 consists of 13 residues. Germline values: CDR1 SGHDN, CDR2 FVKESK. CDR3 region: CASSQNSNQPQHF. CDR3 coding DNA: TGTGCCAGCAGCCAAAACTCAAATCAGCCCCAGCATTTT.

This chain links TRBV24-1 with TRBJ2-3; 8 bases match TRBD1. V shed 4 bases, J shed 3 bases, and the junction held 8 bases outside the gene matches. Germline V CDR1 and CDR2: KGHDR, SFDVKD. This CDR3 contains 16 residues. The CDR3 region has the DNA TGTGCCACCAGTGACAGCAGACAGGGGTTGACAGATACGCAGTATTTT. It codes for CATSDSRQGLTDTQYF.

This clone has more than one count but fewer than ten. The V call is TRBV7-2, the J call TRBJ1-5; D is undetermined. This CDR3 is built from 16 residues. V was trimmed by 3 bases and J by 3 bases, leaving 15 bases between them. Looked up from germline, CDR1 is SGHTA and CDR2 is FQGNSA. CDR3 nucleotide sequence: TGTGCCAGCAGCTTTCAATCGACCGGAGTCAATCAGCCCCAGCATTTT. Protein: CASSFQSTGVNQPQHF. Supplemented by reference TRBV7-2 and TRBJ1-5, the full variable domain reads GAGVSQSPSNKVTEKGKDVELRCDPISGHTALYWYRQSLGQGLEFLIYFQGNSAPDKSGLPSDRFSAERTGGSVSTLTIQRTQQEDSAVYLCASSFQSTGVNQPQHFGDGTRLSIL.

The chain employs TRBV6-5 and TRBJ1-1, with no clear D. V lost 6 bases to trimming and J lost 4 bases, with 9 bases between them. CDR3 length equals 12 residues. Per germline, CDR1 MNHEY and CDR2 SVGAGI. The CDR3 spells CASSRDVTEAFF. The DNA for the CDR3 is TGTGCCAGCAGCCGGGATGTCACTGAAGCTTTCTTT.

CDR3 residues: CASSLAGTVGTEAFF. In DNA, the CDR3 is TGTGCCAGCAGCCTAGCCGGGACAGTGGGCACTGAAGCTTTCTTT. This sequence joins TRBV6-5 and TRBJ1-1; 7 bases map to TRBD1. Germline V gene lookup returns CDR1 MNHEY and CDR2 SVGAGI. This CDR3 contains 15 residues. Unmatched junction bases numbered 11, after V lost 6 bases and J lost 4 bases.

The CDR3 DNA sequence: TGTGCCAGTAGTCCCTTGGTTGGCGGCCCGGAGACCCAGTACTTC. This encodes CASSPLVGGPETQYF. This chain uses TRBV19 with TRBJ2-5; D is uncertain. V was shortened by 5 bases and J by 5 bases, with 18 bases between the two germline ends. The germline gives CDR1 LNHDA, CDR2 SQIVND (reference sequence). The CDR3 is 15 residues long.

The chain has TRBV19 and TRBJ2-7; 7 bases agree with TRBD1. The V gene end was trimmed by 4 bases and the J gene end by 1 base; junction bases not matched to a gene: 7. This CDR3 has 15 amino acids. Per germline, CDR1 LNHDA and CDR2 SQIVND (reference sequence). CDR3 nucleotides: TGTGCCAGTAGTAACCGGGACAGCCGTTCCTACGAGCAGTACTTC. This codes for CASSNRDSRSYEQYF.

The gene calls are TRBV2 and TRBJ1-6; 10 nucleotides agree with TRBD1. Germline assignment: CDR1 SNHLY and CDR2 FYNNEI. The CDR3 totals 13 residues. J gave up 10 bases and V 4 bases, and 1 base lay outside the gene matches. The CDR3 nucleotides are TGTGCCAGCAGTGGGGACAGGGGATCACCCCTCCACTTT. Encoded protein: CASSGDRGSPLHF.

The chain has TRBV5-1 and TRBJ2-1, with D unresolved. The CDR3 runs to 11 residues. The germline V gene encodes CDR1 SGHRS and CDR2 YFSETQ. V was pared by 6 bases and J by 5 bases, with 6 bases between. The CDR3: CASTVHNEQFF. The CDR3 DNA follows: TGCGCCAGCACCGTTCACAATGAGCAGTTCTTC.

The chain uses TRBV5-1 and TRBJ2-3; 7 nucleotides agree with TRBD2. With V trimmed by 4 bases and J by 2 bases, 7 bases remained unmatched. CDR1 and CDR2 from the germline V gene are SGHRS and YFSETQ. The CDR3 totals 15 residues. CDR3 region: CASSLSGTLTDTQYF. DNA of the CDR3: TGCGCCAGCAGCCTAAGCGGGACTCTCACAGATACGCAGTATTTT.

The rearrangement links TRBV5-6 to TRBJ1-2; 10 bases align to TRBD1. Unmatched junction bases numbered 2, after V lost 0 bases and J lost 6 bases. This CDR3 has 14 amino acids. In germline, CDR1 is SGHDT, CDR2 YYEEEE. CDR3 DNA sequence: TGTGCCAGCAGCTTGGGGACAGGGGGAAATGGCTACACCTTC. This translates into CASSLGTGGNGYTF.

V gene TRBV5-1 combines with J gene TRBJ2-2, with TRBD1 identical over 10 bases. The V and J ends lost 0 bases and 7 bases, in that order; junction bases with no gene match: 6. The CDR3 loop spans 16 amino acids. CDR1 and CDR2 (germline): SGHRS, YFSETQ. The CDR3 loop is CASSLARGQGHGELFF. The CDR3 region has the DNA TGCGCCAGCAGCTTGGCCCGGGGACAGGGGCACGGGGAGCTGTTTTTT. Full variable domain (rest looked up from reference TRBV5-1 and TRBJ2-2): KAGVTQTPRYLIKTRGQQVTLSCSPISGHRSVSWYQQTPGQGLQFLFEYFSETQRNKGNFPGRFSGRQFSNSRSEMNVSTLELGDSALYLCASSLARGQGHGELFFGEGSRLTVL.

The V gene is TRBV30, the J gene TRBJ1-3; 8 bases are shared with TRBD1. Losses at the gene ends were 2 bases for V and 4 bases for J; bases not matched to a gene: 10. CDR1 is GTSNPN and CDR2 is SVGIG in the germline V gene (reference sequence). This CDR3 region has 16 residues. CDR3 region: CAWSQTPGGYGNTIYF. The CDR3 DNA sequence: TGTGCCTGGAGTCAGACTCCAGGGGGCTACGGAAACACCATATATTTT.

This clone was seen only a few times. The V gene is TRBV18, the J gene TRBJ1-1; no firm D call. Trimming took 3 bases from V and 1 from J, leaving 6 bases between them. This CDR3 is 13 amino acids long. The germline CDR1 and CDR2 sequences are KGHSH and LQKENI. CDR3 sequence: CASSPQKNTEAFF. The CDR3 DNA sequence: TGTGCCAGCTCACCCCAAAAGAACACTGAAGCTTTCTTT.